The 29 T cell receptor beta chains reported below all come from one sample, sequenced in a study of identical twins. Using its own MiXCR run on the 5' RACE reads, TCRdb lists one record per CDR3 protein. The sample lists 250,000 or so distinct CDR3 sequences; approximately 8% were seen once. These same records also appear under a second study, on yellow fever vaccine responses in identical twins.

Sequencing used CD8+ T cells sorted from blood. These receptor sequences come from a woman under 30 in good health.

The rearrangement joins TRBV20-1 to TRBJ2-1; 7 positions agree with TRBD1. CDR3 length: 11 amino acids. J lost 14 bases, V lost 7 bases, and 11 bases had no gene match. Germline CDR1 and CDR2: DFQATT and SNEGSKA (reference sequence). CDR3 nucleotides: TGCAGTGTTGAACGCCGACAGGGAGAGTTCTTC. It translates to CSVERRQGEFF.

The chain links TRBV29-1 to TRBJ2-3; 12 bases are a match to TRBD2. Germline V lookup: CDR1 SQVTM, CDR2 ANQGSEA. V dropped 4 bases and J dropped 2; count of bases not matched to a gene: 4. The CDR3 is made up of 15 amino acids. The CDR3 spells CSVVASGRATDTQYF. CDR3 nucleotide sequence: TGCAGCGTTGTGGCTAGCGGGAGGGCCACAGATACGCAGTATTTT.

In this sample, this clonotype turned up many times. The chain couples TRBV4-1 to TRBJ1-3; D not resolved. The CDR3 contains 14 residues. The V end lost 1 base, the J end lost 0 bases, and 4 bases lay between the germline ends. Germline V lookup: CDR1 MGHRA, CDR2 YSYEKL. The CDR3 sequence: CASSQAFSGNTIYF. DNA for the CDR3: TGCGCCAGCAGCCAAGCGTTCTCTGGAAACACCATATATTTT.

This clonotype has more than one count but fewer than ten. The gene calls are TRBV7-8 and TRBJ2-1; TRBD2 matches at 8 bases. The CDR3 length is 14 residues. V dropped 2 bases and J dropped 8; count of bases not matched to a gene: 5. In germline, CDR1 is SGHVS, CDR2 FQNEAQ. The CDR3 DNA reads as TGTGCCAGCAGCTTACCCGGGAGGGGTGATGAGCAGTTCTTC. Its protein is CASSLPGRGDEQFF.

This clonotype was observed many times. The chain has TRBV29-1 and TRBJ2-1; D is unresolved. V was cut by 1 base and J by 4 bases, with 5 bases left in between. Looked up from germline, CDR1 is SQVTM and CDR2 is ANQGSEA. The CDR3 sequence is 12 residues long. The CDR3 DNA reads as TGCAGCGTTGAAGTGGGATACAATGAGCAGTTCTTC. Translating gives CSVEVGYNEQFF.

V is TRBV11-1 and J is TRBJ2-7; possibly TRBD1 for D (6 bases). V lost 3 bases and J lost 4, with 16 bases in between. This CDR3 spans 15 amino acids. The V gene's germline CDR1 is SGHAT and CDR2 FQDESV (reference sequence). In DNA, the CDR3 is TGTGCCAGCAGCTTCGAGACAGGTGATACTTACGAGCAGTACTTC. Residues: CASSFETGDTYEQYF.

This clonotype has a count of ten or more. The V and J genes are TRBV12-3 or TRBV12-4 and TRBJ2-3; the D is unclear. The CDR3 runs to 13 residues. V was clipped by 0 bases and J by 4 bases, with 5 bases between them. The chain's CDR3 is CASSLASSDTQYF. Written as DNA, the CDR3 is TGTGCCAGCAGTTTAGCGTCCTCAGATACGCAGTATTTT.

This clonotype was seen a few times. The CDR3 spells CASSLRLAENTGELFF. CDR3 bases: TGTGCCAGCAGCCTTCGACTAGCGGAGAACACCGGGGAGCTGTTTTTT. The chain carries TRBV7-9 and TRBJ2-2; 9 bases line up with TRBD2. The CDR3 has 16 amino acids. V shed 5 bases, J shed 1 base, and the junction held 5 bases outside the gene matches. Germline CDR1 reads SEHNR; CDR2 reads FQNEAQ (reference sequence).

This clonotype was seen repeatedly, ten times or more. V is TRBV29-1 and J is TRBJ2-3, with D perhaps being TRBD1 or TRBD2 (6 bases each). The CDR3 is made up of 15 amino acids. Deletions cut 3 bases from V and 0 bases from J, with 13 bases between. Germline values: CDR1 SQVTM, CDR2 ANQGSEA. The CDR3 protein is CSVDEGGTSTDTQYF. Written as DNA, the CDR3 is TGCAGCGTTGACGAGGGGGGAACTAGCACAGATACGCAGTATTTT.

This clonotype was counted a few times. This chain connects TRBV6-4 to TRBJ2-1; 8 bases line up with TRBD1. Losses at the gene ends were 2 bases for V and 3 bases for J; bases not matched to a gene: 3. CDR1 is MRHNA and CDR2 is SNTAGT in the germline V gene. The CDR3 has 15 amino acids. DNA for the CDR3: TGTGCCAGCAGTGACGCAGGACAGGGCTACAATGAGCAGTTCTTC. It is translated as CASSDAGQGYNEQFF.

There are a few counts of this clonotype. The V and J genes are TRBV3-1 and TRBJ2-4; D is perhaps TRBD2 (6 bases). V shed 2 bases and J shed 6 bases, with 8 bases lying between them. CDR3 size: 13 residues. Germline V lookup: CDR1 LGHDT, CDR2 YNNKEL (reference sequence). CDR3 bases: TGTGCCAGCAGCCAACAGGGAGGAAACATTCAGTACTTC. Translated, it gives CASSQQGGNIQYF.

The sample holds a few counts of this clonotype. Here the CDR3 DNA reads TGTGCCAGCAGAAGGGGGCGCGTCAATGAGCAGTTCTTC. Protein product: CASRRGRVNEQFF. V and J are TRBV28 and TRBJ2-1, with 7 bases that match TRBD1. The CDR3 totals 13 residues. With 6 bases clipped from V and 6 bases from J, the junction kept 5 bases outside the gene matches. Germline CDR1 reads MDHEN; CDR2 reads SYDVKM.

V gene TRBV3-1 combines with J gene TRBJ2-2; D remains unclear. The CDR3 runs 18 residues. Trimming took off 0 bases at V and 1 base at J, with 15 bases between the two ends. Germline values: CDR1 LGHDT, CDR2 YNNKEL (reference sequence). CDR3 sequence reads: CASSQDRSRPRNTGELFF. The CDR3 DNA reads as TGTGCCAGCAGCCAAGATCGCAGCCGTCCCCGGAACACCGGGGAGCTGTTTTTT.

In this sample, this clonotype turned up many times. The chain joins TRBV12-3 or TRBV12-4 to TRBJ2-3; 12 nucleotides agree with TRBD2. CDR3 length equals 17 residues. V lost 5 bases and J lost 0; bases outside the gene matches: 6. CDR3 loop: CASSPGLAGTSTDTQYF. DNA of the CDR3: TGTGCCAGCAGTCCCGGACTAGCGGGAACTAGCACAGATACGCAGTATTTT.

This clonotype was seen more than once but under ten times. The V call is TRBV10-3, the J call TRBJ1-6; TRBD1 matches 8 bases. V shed 2 bases, J shed 8 bases, and the junction held 5 bases outside the gene matches. The germline V gene has CDR1 ENHRY and CDR2 SYGVKD. The length of the CDR3 is 15 residues. The CDR3, as DNA: TGTGCCATCAGTGAGACCAGGGGGCTGGATTCACCCCTCCACTTT. Translating it yields CAISETRGLDSPLHF.

This clonotype was seen more than once but under ten times. The chain employs TRBV12-3 or TRBV12-4 and TRBJ2-3; TRBD1 agrees at 9 bases. J gave up 3 bases and V 5 bases, and 6 bases lay outside the gene matches. This CDR3 contains 15 residues. This chain's CDR3 is CASSMTTGGTDTQYF. CDR3 coding DNA: TGTGCCAGCAGTATGACGACAGGGGGTACAGATACGCAGTATTTT.

The CDR3 DNA follows: TGCAGCGTCGTAGGCGGACTAGCGGGAGGTATCTACAATGAGCAGTTCTTC. Translating gives CSVVGGLAGGIYNEQFF. The gene calls are TRBV29-1 and TRBJ2-1; 14 bases are a match to TRBD2. The ends lost 6 bases at V and 3 bases at J; junction bases unmatched: 10. This CDR3 region has 17 residues. CDR1 is SQVTM and CDR2 is ANQGSEA in the germline V gene.

This clonotype was observed a handful of times. The chain joins TRBV6-6 to TRBJ2-7; 8 bases agree with TRBD2. The CDR3 runs to 12 residues. CDR1 is MNHNY and CDR2 is SVGAGI in the germline V gene (reference sequence). Trimming at V came to 10 bases and at J to 2 bases, leaving 4 bases not matched to a gene. The CDR3 reads CATSGGPYEQYF. CDR3 DNA: TGTGCCACCAGCGGGGGTCCCTACGAGCAGTACTTC.

The chain links TRBV12-3 or TRBV12-4 to TRBJ2-3; 7 nucleotides align to TRBD2. V was pared by 7 bases and J by 2 bases, with 6 bases of the junction left unmatched. There are 14 residues in the CDR3. CDR3 protein: CASTRLALTDTQYF. CDR3 coding DNA: TGTGCCAGCACGCGACTAGCCCTCACAGATACGCAGTATTTT.

This clonotype has only a few counts. V usage is TRBV11-2 and J usage is TRBJ2-7, with TRBD2 as a possible D gene (6 bases). V dropped 4 bases and J dropped 0 bases, with 10 bases sitting between them. CDR1 SGHAT and CDR2 FQNNGV come from the germline V gene. There are 14 residues in the CDR3. The CDR3 loop is CASSSGGASYEQYF. CDR3 coding DNA: TGTGCCAGCAGCTCGGGCGGGGCCTCCTACGAGCAGTACTTC.

V usage is TRBV2 and J usage is TRBJ2-1; perhaps TRBD1 as D (6 bases). The CDR3 consists of 14 residues. Per the germline V gene, CDR1 is SNHLY and CDR2 is FYNNEI. V dropped 6 bases and J dropped 2 bases, with 11 bases sitting between them. CDR3 residues: CASSRRTAYNEQFF. Here the CDR3 DNA reads TGTGCCAGCAGCCGACGGACAGCCTACAATGAGCAGTTCTTC.

This chain joins TRBV7-9 and TRBJ2-1, with D perhaps matching TRBD1 or TRBD2 (6 bases each). CDR1 is SEHNR and CDR2 is FQNEAQ in the germline V gene (reference sequence). The V end lost 8 bases, the J end lost 12 bases, and 29 bases lay between the germline ends. There are 16 residues in the CDR3. This CDR3 is CASGPGSSSGGAGQFF. DNA of the CDR3: TGTGCCAGCGGGCCGGGGTCAAGCTCCGGGGGCGCTGGGCAGTTCTTC.

This clonotype was picked up many times. The chain carries TRBV4-1 and TRBJ2-7, with TRBD1 matching over 8 bases. The length of the CDR3 is 16 residues. J gave up 3 bases and V 0 bases, and 7 bases lay outside the gene matches. Germline V gene data show CDR1 as MGHRA and CDR2 as YSYEKL. The CDR3 DNA follows: TGCGCCAGCAGCCAAGATTGGACAGGGCGGGTCTACGAGCAGTACTTC. Its translation: CASSQDWTGRVYEQYF.

V and J are TRBV6-1 and TRBJ2-7; tentatively, D is TRBD1 or TRBD2 (5 bases each). This CDR3 has 15 amino acids. The germline V gene encodes CDR1 MNHNS and CDR2 SASEGT. Trimming shortened V by 6 bases and J by 0 bases, and 15 bases separated the two germline ends. This chain's CDR3 is CASSWGPGNSYEQYF. DNA for the CDR3: TGTGCCAGCAGCTGGGGACCGGGAAACTCCTACGAGCAGTACTTC.

This clonotype was observed many times. The rearrangement joins TRBV7-8 to TRBJ2-3, with D perhaps matching TRBD1 (5 bases). In germline, CDR1 is SGHVS, CDR2 FQNEAQ. The CDR3 covers 12 residues. The V gene lost 4 bases and the J gene lost 4 bases, with 6 bases spanning the gap. The CDR3 sequence: CASSWGADTQYF. DNA of the CDR3: TGTGCCAGCAGCTGGGGCGCAGATACGCAGTATTTT.

This clonotype was seen repeatedly, ten times or more. V is TRBV7-2 and J is TRBJ2-7, with a weak D call TRBD2 (7 bases). Trimming removed 5 bases at V and 4 bases at J, with 21 bases between. CDR1 SGHTA and CDR2 FQGNSA come from the germline V gene. This CDR3 contains 16 residues. CDR3 nucleotide sequence: TGTGCCAGCAGCCCCATAGGGGGGGGCCAGAAATACGAGCAGTACGTC. It translates to CASSPIGGGQKYEQYV.

CDR3 bases: TGTGCCAGCAGTTTGACAGGGGCTGGGGGCTACACCTTC. Its translation: CASSLTGAGGYTF. The rearrangement joins TRBV27 to TRBJ1-2; 8 bases agree with TRBD1. CDR3 length: 13 amino acids. The V gene end was trimmed by 3 bases and the J gene end by 8 bases; junction bases not matched to a gene: 5. Germline CDR1 MNHEY, CDR2 SMNVEV (reference sequence).

The chain recombines TRBV7-9 with TRBJ1-2, with D uncertain. This CDR3 comprises 13 residues. V lost 7 bases to trimming and J lost 8 bases, with 17 bases between them. Germline CDR1 and CDR2: SEHNR and FQNEAQ (reference sequence). The CDR3 sequence is CASTPLGIQGYTF. CDR3 sequence (DNA): TGTGCCAGCACCCCGCTAGGAATCCAGGGCTACACCTTC.

The gene calls are TRBV12-3 or TRBV12-4 and TRBJ1-5; the match to TRBD1 covers 7 bases. The CDR3 extends over 15 amino acids. J was trimmed by 2 bases and V by 5 bases; bases with no gene match: 6. Here the CDR3 reads CASSPTGLGNQPQHF. For the CDR3, the DNA is TGTGCCAGCAGTCCGACAGGGCTCGGCAATCAGCCCCAGCATTTT.